This T cell receptor beta chain came from a study of T cell responses to AZD1222 COVID-19 vaccine. Across the study: Samples with a second dose at about 4 or about 12 weeks were pooled together.

The method was immunoSEQ multiplex PCR; TCRdb's version includes in-frame clones alone and lacks a portion of them. The repertoire consists of roughly 150,000 clones, with 85% to 90% occurring once and the leading ten covering around 5.5%. On this clone: What it binds is unknown.

The study's findings and limits: Baseline serology detected seropositivity in only six or seven AZD1222 recipients.

V was cut by 2 bases and J by 0 bases, with 8 bases left in between. Germline CDR1 is SGHTA and CDR2 is FQGNSA. The CDR3 contains 14 residues. The sequenced sample was peripheral blood, obtained on day 0 of AZD1222 vaccination. The sequence was obtained from an adult in good health. The rearrangement links TRBV7-2 to TRBJ2-7, with D possibly being TRBD2 (5 bases). CDR3 DNA: TGTGCCAGCAGCTTAATGGGGAGCTCCTACGAGCAGTACTTC. Its translation: CASSLMGSSYEQYF.